Listed below are T cell receptor beta chains from one sample, sequenced in a study of T cells after somatic rescue of genetic block. The assay was immunoSEQ multiplex PCR, and TCRdb's table has in-frame clones only and misses some. This sample carries around 67,000 clones, roughly 90% of them seen once, and the ten largest clones take around 2.8%. Material: peripheral blood mononuclear cells (PBMCs). These receptors were collected from a man aged 25-40 years. Both conserved end residues are part of each CDR3. The D gene is left open where the match is weak. Not all rows give a size; the values are once, few, many and, for expanded clones, a class.

CDR3nt: TGCGCCAGCAGCTTGCAGGAAGGGACTGAAGCTTTCTTT
CDR3aa: CASSLQEGTEAFF
v_gene: TRBV5-1
j_gene: TRBJ1-1
d_gene: .
abundance: once

CDR3nt: TGTGCCAGCACCTACACTAGCGGGGGGGCGGATACGCAGTATTTT
CDR3aa: CASTYTSGGADTQYF
v_gene: TRBV6-1
j_gene: TRBJ2-3
d_gene: TRBD2
abundance: .

CDR3nt: TGTGCCAGCAGCAACCTCCGGCCCCGCTACGAGCAGTACTTC
CDR3aa: CASSNLRPRYEQYF
v_gene: TRBV11-3
j_gene: TRBJ2-7
d_gene: .
abundance: .

CDR3nt: TGTGCCAGCAGTCGTGAGGAGTCCGACTCTGGGGCCAACGTCCTGACTTTC
CDR3aa: CASSREESDSGANVLTF
v_gene: TRBV2
j_gene: TRBJ2-6
d_gene: .
abundance: .

CDR3nt: TGCGCCAGCAGCACCGCCTCAGCCTACGAGCAGTACTTC
CDR3aa: CASSTASAYEQYF
v_gene: TRBV5-1
j_gene: TRBJ2-7
d_gene: .
abundance: .

CDR3nt: TGTGCCAGCATCAATAGCCCCAATGAGCAGTTCTTC
CDR3aa: CASINSPNEQFF
v_gene: TRBV6-1
j_gene: TRBJ2-1
d_gene: .
abundance: .

CDR3nt: TGTGCCAGTAGTATCTTCCATACCCTAGAGACCCAGTACTTC
CDR3aa: CASSIFHTLETQYF
v_gene: TRBV19
j_gene: TRBJ2-5
d_gene: .
abundance: .

CDR3nt: TGTGCCAGCAGCCGGGACAGCCCAGGGGTCCAGTACTTC
CDR3aa: CASSRDSPGVQYF
v_gene: TRBV16
j_gene: TRBJ2-5
d_gene: TRBD1
abundance: .

CDR3nt: TGTGCCAGCAGCCCTGGGCCCCGGGACGGGCTTTCATACAATGAGCAGTTCTTC
CDR3aa: CASSPGPRDGLSYNEQFF
v_gene: TRBV21-1
j_gene: TRBJ2-1
d_gene: .
abundance: .

CDR3nt: TGTGCCAGCAGTAGACAGGGGAGCACCGGGGAGCTGTTTTTT
CDR3aa: CASSRQGSTGELFF
v_gene: TRBV27
j_gene: TRBJ2-2
d_gene: TRBD1
abundance: few

CDR3nt: TGTGCCAGCAGCTTAGGGGGGCTCTCTGGAAACACCATATATTTT
CDR3aa: CASSLGGLSGNTIYF
v_gene: TRBV7-2
j_gene: TRBJ1-3
d_gene: .
abundance: .

CDR3nt: TGCAGCGTTGCGGTTGCAGGGGGCGTAGGCTACACCTTC
CDR3aa: CSVAVAGGVGYTF
v_gene: TRBV29-1
j_gene: TRBJ1-2
d_gene: TRBD1
abundance: .

CDR3nt: TGCGCCAGCAGCCAGCCCGACAGGGGACGCAAAAACATTCAGTACTTC
CDR3aa: CASSQPDRGRKNIQYF
v_gene: TRBV4-1
j_gene: TRBJ2-4
d_gene: TRBD1
abundance: once

CDR3nt: TGTGCCAGCAGGCCCAGTATGGGCTACGAGCAGTACTTC
CDR3aa: CASRPSMGYEQYF
v_gene: TRBV13
j_gene: TRBJ2-7
d_gene: .
abundance: .

CDR3nt: TGTGCCAGCAGTTTCTCGCTATTAGGGCCAGGCAGAAACACTGAAGCTTTCTTT
CDR3aa: CASSFSLLGPGRNTEAFF
v_gene: TRBV27
j_gene: TRBJ1-1
d_gene: .
abundance: .

CDR3nt: TGTGCCAGCAGCATGGACAGGGGAAGACTTGGCTACACCTTC
CDR3aa: CASSMDRGRLGYTF
v_gene: TRBV7-2
j_gene: TRBJ1-2
d_gene: TRBD1
abundance: .

CDR3nt: TGTGCCAGCAGCACGGGACTCCAGAACACTGAAGCTTTCTTT
CDR3aa: CASSTGLQNTEAFF
v_gene: TRBV5-4
j_gene: TRBJ1-1
d_gene: .
abundance: once

CDR3nt: TGTGCCAGCAGTGAAGCTGGGGGAACTGGAAACACCATATATTTT
CDR3aa: CASSEAGGTGNTIYF
v_gene: TRBV6-1
j_gene: TRBJ1-3
d_gene: .
abundance: .

CDR3nt: TGTGCCAGCAGTGAAGCGCTGGGACGGTACGCGGGCGAGCAGTACTTC
CDR3aa: CASSEALGRYAGEQYF
v_gene: TRBV6-1
j_gene: TRBJ2-7
d_gene: .
abundance: once

CDR3nt: TGTGCCAGCAGCCCCCGGCACAATGAGCAGTTCTTC
CDR3aa: CASSPRHNEQFF
v_gene: TRBV27
j_gene: TRBJ2-1
d_gene: .
abundance: .

CDR3nt: TGCAGCGTTGCGAGTCATACGAACACCGGGGAGCTGTTTTTT
CDR3aa: CSVASHTNTGELFF
v_gene: TRBV29-1
j_gene: TRBJ2-2
d_gene: .
abundance: .

CDR3nt: TGTGCCAGCAGTGTGGGACAGGGGGGAAACACAGATACGCAGTATTTT
CDR3aa: CASSVGQGGNTDTQYF
v_gene: TRBV25-1
j_gene: TRBJ2-3
d_gene: TRBD1
abundance: .

CDR3nt: TGTGCCAGCAGTGACTCATGGGAGGGCCTTGAGACCCAGTACTTC
CDR3aa: CASSDSWEGLETQYF
v_gene: TRBV6-4
j_gene: TRBJ2-5
d_gene: TRBD2
abundance: .

CDR3nt: TGTGCCAGTAGCAGGTTGAGCAATCAGCCCCAGCATTTT
CDR3aa: CASSRLSNQPQHF
v_gene: TRBV27
j_gene: TRBJ1-5
d_gene: .
abundance: once

CDR3nt: TGTGCCAGCAGTGACACGACCTTGGTGGAAGACACCATATATTTT
CDR3aa: CASSDTTLVEDTIYF
v_gene: TRBV25-1
j_gene: TRBJ1-3
d_gene: .
abundance: .

CDR3nt: TGTGCCAGCAGCACGTACGTCAGGGGAGGCGGCTACACCTTC
CDR3aa: CASSTYVRGGGYTF
v_gene: TRBV5-5
j_gene: TRBJ1-2
d_gene: .
abundance: .

CDR3nt: TGCGCCAGCAGCCCTGAACTGTGGGACGAGCAGTACTTC
CDR3aa: CASSPELWDEQYF
v_gene: TRBV4-3
j_gene: TRBJ2-7
d_gene: .
abundance: .

CDR3nt: TGCGCCAGCAGCCAAGTAAGGGGTACAGATACGCAGTATTTT
CDR3aa: CASSQVRGTDTQYF
v_gene: TRBV4-1
j_gene: TRBJ2-3
d_gene: .
abundance: .

CDR3nt: TGTGCCAGCAGCTTAGGCAGGGGGACCTACAATGAGCAGTTCTTC
CDR3aa: CASSLGRGTYNEQFF
v_gene: TRBV7-9
j_gene: TRBJ2-1
d_gene: TRBD1
abundance: .

CDR3nt: TGTGCCACCAGCAGAGATCGGGGGGGTAATTCGGGAAACACCATATATTTT
CDR3aa: CATSRDRGGNSGNTIYF
v_gene: TRBV15
j_gene: TRBJ1-3
d_gene: .
abundance: .

CDR3nt: TGCGCCAGCAGCTTGGGCGGGGGGACCTACGAGCAGTACTTC
CDR3aa: CASSLGGGTYEQYF
v_gene: TRBV5-1
j_gene: TRBJ2-7
d_gene: TRBD2
abundance: .

CDR3nt: TGTGCCAGCAGTTTCGGGACGGGCGGCTACACCTTC
CDR3aa: CASSFGTGGYTF
v_gene: TRBV6-5
j_gene: TRBJ1-2
d_gene: .
abundance: once

CDR3nt: TGTGCCAGCAGTCCCCGGGCAGGGTCCAATTCACCCCTCCACTTT
CDR3aa: CASSPRAGSNSPLHF
v_gene: TRBV27
j_gene: TRBJ1-6
d_gene: .
abundance: .

CDR3nt: TGTGCCAGCAGCAAAGGAGGAAGGGCCACCGGGGAGCTGTTTTTT
CDR3aa: CASSKGGRATGELFF
v_gene: TRBV21-1
j_gene: TRBJ2-2
d_gene: .
abundance: .

CDR3nt: TGTGCCAGCAGCTTAGCGTTGACGAACACCGGGGAGCTGTTTTTT
CDR3aa: CASSLALTNTGELFF
v_gene: TRBV11-3
j_gene: TRBJ2-2
d_gene: .
abundance: .

CDR3nt: TGTGCCAGCTCACCTGGACGGAACAATGAGCAGTTCTTC
CDR3aa: CASSPGRNNEQFF
v_gene: TRBV18
j_gene: TRBJ2-1
d_gene: .
abundance: .

CDR3nt: TGTGCCAGTCTCGATTTGGCTAGCGGGGCGACGCGGGAGACCCAGTACTTC
CDR3aa: CASLDLASGATRETQYF
v_gene: TRBV7-9
j_gene: TRBJ2-5
d_gene: TRBD2
abundance: .

CDR3nt: TGTGCCAGCAGCTTAGTCGGGGCAGGGGGCAAGAATGAGCAGTTCTTC
CDR3aa: CASSLVGAGGKNEQFF
v_gene: TRBV7-3
j_gene: TRBJ2-1
d_gene: TRBD1
abundance: .

CDR3nt: TGCGCCAGCAGCTTGGTGCCTAGCGGGGGGAGAGAGACCCAGTACTTC
CDR3aa: CASSLVPSGGRETQYF
v_gene: TRBV5-1
j_gene: TRBJ2-5
d_gene: TRBD2
abundance: .

CDR3nt: TGTGCTAGTGGTACACAAGGGACTAGCTTCAATGAGCAGTTCTTC
CDR3aa: CASGTQGTSFNEQFF
v_gene: TRBV12-5
j_gene: TRBJ2-1
d_gene: TRBD2
abundance: .